The sequence of this T cell receptor beta chain was determined in a study of blood T cell repertoires in COVID-19. Study-level background: Whether acute or convalescent, the COVID-19 samples came from the United States, Italy and Spain. PBMCs, B-cell-depleted T cells, or T cells provided the cDNA or gDNA that made up the material.

The CDR3 has 14 residues. The germline V and J ends were trimmed by 0 bases and 5 bases, with 9 bases remaining between them. Germline assignment: CDR1 SGHRS and CDR2 YFSETQ. This clone was seen once. Authors' analysis steps: Amplification of reference gene primers was used by the study to estimate nucleated cell counts. This table comes from immunoSEQ multiplex PCR, and its TCRdb copy is limited to in-frame clones, with some not included. The DNA was the basis for D and trimming; V, J and clone size are from that table. The repertoire includes about 110,000 clones, 88% of them detected once, and 2% to 3% sits in the top ten.

The sequencing input was peripheral blood. This receptor was taken from a human donor in a cohort sampled during active COVID-19. The chain joins TRBV5-1 to TRBJ1-5; D possibly corresponds to TRBD1 (5 bases). The CDR3 region has the DNA TGCGCCAGCAGCTTGGCCACAGGCGATCAGCCCCAGCATTTT. Amino acids: CASSLATGDQPQHF.